These 31 T cell receptor beta chains were sequenced from one sample in a study of blood T cells in healthy people across ages. Through a sample-barcoded 5' primer and a J-beta primer mix, a second PCR was run for roughly 6 to 12 cycles. TCRdb passed the 5' RACE reads through MiXCR, listing each CDR3 protein once. The table includes around 1.5 million distinct CDR3 sequences, 34% detected once. Sequencing was carried out using blood. All receptors come from a woman in her 30s in good health.

The chain carries TRBV5-1 and TRBJ2-3; maybe TRBD1 (6 bases). Germline V gives CDR1 SGHRS, CDR2 YFSETQ. The CDR3 length is 17 residues. V shed 1 base and J shed 6 bases, with 21 bases lying between them. The CDR3 coding sequence is TGCGCCAGCAGCTTGTTCGGCGGCAGGGGAGAAGCGGATACGCAGTATTTT. Residues: CASSLFGGRGEADTQYF. The full variable domain, in which reference TRBV5-1 and TRBJ2-3 provide the parts outside the CDR3, is KAGVTQTPRYLIKTRGQQVTLSCSPISGHRSVSWYQQTPGQGLQFLFEYFSETQRNKGNFPGRFSGRQFSNSRSEMNVSTLELGDSALYLCASSLFGGRGEADTQYFGPGTRLTVL.

This clonotype was observed a few times. This chain links TRBV5-1 with TRBJ2-7, with 9 bases aligning to TRBD2. CDR1 SGHRS and CDR2 YFSETQ come from the germline V gene. The CDR3 totals 15 residues. Trimming took 5 bases from V and 4 from J; bases not matched to a gene: 10. CDR3 nucleotide sequence: TGCGCCAGCAGGACCGGGCTAGCGGGATTGTACGAGCAGTACTTC. It is translated as CASRTGLAGLYEQYF.

This chain joins TRBV7-3 and TRBJ2-1; 10 nucleotides line up with TRBD2. After removal of 6 bases from V and 4 bases from J, the junction contained 6 bases not matched to a gene. This CDR3 contains 15 residues. Looked up from germline, CDR1 is SGHTA and CDR2 is FQGTGA. The CDR3 bases are TGTGCCAGCAGGAGAGCGGGAGGGGGATACAATGAGCAGTTCTTC. The encoded protein is CASRRAGGGYNEQFF.

This clonotype came up a few times. V is TRBV25-1 and J is TRBJ2-7; 10 bases are shared with TRBD1. V lost 1 base and J lost 6; bases outside the gene matches: 15. Looked up from germline, CDR1 is MGHDK and CDR2 is SYGVNS. The CDR3 spans 18 residues. CDR3 DNA sequence: TGTGCCAGCAGTGAATGGTATGGGGGACAGGGGTCGGTCTGCGAGCAGTACTTC. It translates to CASSEWYGGQGSVCEQYF.

About this clonotype itself: One end of the junction is discordant with germline, which a read error may explain. The rearrangement uses TRBV7-2 and TRBJ2-4; 9 nucleotides align to TRBD1. The J call may be mistaken, given a closer DNA end match to TRBJ2-7. Germline CDR1 reads SGHTA; CDR2 reads FQGNSA. The CDR3 contains 14 residues. The DNA of the CDR3 is TGTGCCTGCAGCCAAGGGACAGGGCTTTACGAGCAGTACTTC. This sequence encodes CACSQGTGLYEQYF.

The rearrangement links TRBV6-1 to TRBJ2-5, with 10 nucleotides matching TRBD2. CDR3 length: 15 residues. Germline V lookup: CDR1 MNHNS, CDR2 SASEGT. The V gene end was trimmed by 6 bases and the J gene end by 4 bases; junction bases not matched to a gene: 8. The CDR3 DNA reads as TGTGCCAGCAGGTTTACAGCGGGAGGGCCAGAGACCCAGTACTTC. It specifies CASRFTAGGPETQYF.

J is TRBJ1-5 and V is TRBV27; D is perhaps TRBD1 (6 bases). The CDR3 contains 17 residues. V lost 4 bases to trimming and J lost 5 bases, with 21 bases between them. Germline CDR1 reads MNHEY; CDR2 reads SMNVEV (reference sequence). CDR3 in DNA: TGTGCCAGCAGTTCAAGGGGGACGGTCGGTGGGCATCAGCCCCAGCATTTT. Translated: CASSSRGTVGGHQPQHF.

A word on this clonotype: The junction departs from germline at one end; a sequencing error may be responsible. V and J are TRBV6-2 or TRBV6-3 and TRBJ2-1; D perhaps matches TRBD2 (6 bases). CDR1 is MNHEY and CDR2 is SVGEGT in the germline V gene. The CDR3 is 13 residues long. CDR3 nucleotides: TGTGCCAGCAGGCGGGGCGGGTACAATGAGCAGTTGTTC. It is translated as CASRRGGYNEQLF.

A single count supports this clonotype. The chain links TRBV28 to TRBJ2-3; 10 positions match TRBD1. The CDR3 has 17 amino acids. The germline CDR1 and CDR2 sequences are MDHEN and SYDVKM. Unmatched junction bases numbered 8, after V lost 2 bases and J lost 3 bases. The CDR3 is CASSLGWRTGGTDTQYF. The CDR3 bases are TGTGCCAGCAGTTTAGGATGGAGGACAGGGGGAACAGATACGCAGTATTTT.

The V and J genes are TRBV15 and TRBJ1-4; the D is unclear. CDR3 length: 16 residues. Looked up from germline, CDR1 is LNHNV and CDR2 is YYDKDF (reference sequence). V lost 0 bases and J 3 bases, leaving 11 bases between the germline ends. DNA of the CDR3: TGTGCCACCAGCAGAGATCCCGGGAAGGCTAATGAAAAACTGTTTTTT. Its protein is CATSRDPGKANEKLFF.

The sample holds a few counts of this clonotype. The rearrangement links TRBV5-1 to TRBJ2-3; 7 nucleotides match TRBD1. The junction had 10 bases not matched to a gene; V was cut back by 6 bases and J by 0 bases. The CDR3 runs to 16 residues. The germline CDR1 and CDR2 sequences are SGHRS and YFSETQ. The CDR3 nucleotides are TGCGCCAGCAAGAAAGGGGGCCAAACTAGCACAGATACGCAGTATTTT. Translating gives CASKKGGQTSTDTQYF.

This clonotype was detected a few times. The chain couples TRBV7-8 to TRBJ2-4, with 7 nucleotides matching TRBD2. The J call may be wrong; the DNA end is better matched by TRBJ2-7. CDR1 is SGHVS, CDR2 FQNEAQ, per germline. This CDR3 comprises 15 residues. The CDR3 here is CASSLAGGRDAEQYF. Written as DNA, the CDR3 is TGTGCCAGCAGCTTAGCAGGCGGGAGAGATGCCGAGCAGTACTTC.

This clonotype was detected only a few times. This rearrangement joins TRBV20-1 to TRBJ2-3, with 11 bases lining up with TRBD2. Germline V gene lookup returns CDR1 DFQATT and CDR2 SNEGSKA (reference sequence). J lost 2 bases, V lost 1 base, and 8 bases had no gene match. The CDR3 spans 17 residues. The CDR3 is CSARGTKTSGATDTQYF. DNA for the CDR3: TGCAGTGCTAGAGGTACAAAGACTAGCGGGGCCACAGATACGCAGTATTTT.

The sample holds a few counts of this clonotype. The chain recombines TRBV7-9 with TRBJ2-1; 9 bases are shared with TRBD2. CDR1 and CDR2 from the germline V gene are SEHNR and FQNEAQ (reference sequence). There are 17 residues in the CDR3. Trimming removed 1 base from V and 5 bases from J; junction bases left unmatched: 9. In DNA form, the CDR3 reads TGTGCCAGCAGCTTAGGGTGGCGGGGGGGCCAAGACAATGAGCAGTTCTTC. It yields the protein CASSLGWRGGQDNEQFF.

The chain is built from TRBV4-2 and TRBJ1-1; D not resolved. The length of the CDR3 is 13 residues. Germline V CDR1 and CDR2: LGHNA, YNFKEQ. Trimming removed 4 bases from V and 3 bases from J, with 9 bases in between. The CDR3 coding sequence is TGTGCCAGCAGCCTCGAGTCGGACACTGAAGCTTTCTTT. It specifies CASSLESDTEAFF.

V gene TRBV7-9 combines with J gene TRBJ1-6, with 10 bases matching TRBD1. J lost 9 bases, V lost 5 bases, and 7 bases had no gene match. The CDR3 runs to 15 residues. Germline CDR1 reads SEHNR; CDR2 reads FQNEAQ (reference sequence). CDR3 in DNA: TGTGCCAGCAGCCCCCCGACAGGGGGCTTTTCACCCCTCCACTTT. Protein sequence: CASSPPTGGFSPLHF. Filled out from reference TRBV7-9 and TRBJ1-6, the complete variable domain reads DTGVSQNPRHKITKRGQNVTFRCDPISEHNRLYWYRQTLGQGPEFLTYFQNEAQLEKSRLLSDRFSAERPKGSFSTLEIQRTEQGDSAMYLCASSPPTGGFSPLHFGNGTRLTVT.

This chain links TRBV27 with TRBJ2-1; TRBD1 aligns across 9 bases. Trimming at V came to 4 bases and at J to 2 bases, leaving 12 bases not matched to a gene. Germline V gene sequence: CDR1 MNHEY, CDR2 SMNVEV (reference sequence). This CDR3 has 18 residues. The DNA of the CDR3 is TGTGCCAGCAGTTCATCAACCGGGACAGGGCACACCTACAATGAGCAGTTCTTC. As protein: CASSSSTGTGHTYNEQFF.

The V call is TRBV30, the J call TRBJ2-3; 9 nucleotides match TRBD2. Germline V CDR1 and CDR2: GTSNPN, SVGIG (reference sequence). V shed 1 base and J 1 base; nucleotides not matched to a gene: 3. This CDR3 has 15 amino acids. The CDR3 protein is CAWSELAGRTDTQYF. CDR3 nucleotide sequence: TGTGCCTGGAGTGAGCTAGCGGGACGCACAGATACGCAGTATTTT.

This clonotype was counted only a few times. The V call is TRBV7-6, the J call TRBJ1-2, with TRBD1 matching 7 bases. Germline V gene sequence: CDR1 SGHVS, CDR2 FNYEAQ. V was pared by 0 bases and J by 9 bases, with 7 bases of the junction left unmatched. The length of the CDR3 is 14 residues. The CDR3 protein is CASSLARQGPRYTF. DNA of the CDR3: TGTGCCAGCAGCTTAGCGCGACAGGGACCCCGCTACACCTTC.

The CDR3 loop is CAIREDQGFYGYTF. CDR3 coding DNA: TGTGCCATCAGGGAGGATCAGGGTTTCTATGGCTACACCTTC. The chain joins TRBV10-3 to TRBJ1-2, with D perhaps TRBD1 (5 bases). The V gene's germline CDR1 is ENHRY and CDR2 SYGVKD. CDR3 length: 14 residues. The V and J ends lost 6 bases and 4 bases respectively, with 15 bases between them.

In this sample, this clonotype turned up many times. J is TRBJ2-1 and V is TRBV20-1, with TRBD2 matching 8 bases. In germline, CDR1 is DFQATT, CDR2 SNEGSKA (reference sequence). The CDR3 is made up of 14 amino acids. V was pared by 6 bases and J by 3 bases, with 7 bases of the junction left unmatched. The CDR3: CSATFSGNYNEQFF. CDR3 coding DNA: TGCAGTGCCACGTTTAGCGGGAACTACAATGAGCAGTTCTTC.

This clonotype was observed a handful of times. This rearrangement joins TRBV20-1 to TRBJ1-2; D unresolved. The CDR3 length is 12 residues. CDR1 and CDR2 (germline): DFQATT, SNEGSKA (reference sequence). With 6 bases removed from V and 8 bases from J, the gap between germline ends came to 16 bases. The CDR3 loop is CSAGGPGSGYTF. CDR3 coding DNA: TGCAGTGCCGGCGGGCCCGGTTCCGGCTACACCTTC.

About this clonotype itself: An end of the junction does not agree with germline; a read error may underlie this. This chain connects TRBV10-1 to TRBJ2-1; 13 bases map to TRBD2. Germline CDR1 WNHNN, CDR2 SYGVQD (reference sequence). This CDR3 is 15 amino acids long. CDR3 DNA: TGCGCCAGCAGTGCAACTAGCGGGGGGGAATATGAGCGGTTCTTC. Its translation is CASSATSGGEYERFF.

This rearrangement joins TRBV6-1 to TRBJ2-7, with D possibly TRBD1 on 6 matching bases. The CDR3 contains 14 residues. Germline V gene lookup returns CDR1 MNHNS and CDR2 SASEGT. Trimming shortened V by 7 bases and J by 0 bases, and 13 bases separated the two germline ends. CDR3 protein: CASTIGQHSYEQYF. The CDR3 nucleotides read TGTGCCAGCACCATTGGACAGCACTCCTACGAGCAGTACTTC.

Comments on this clonotype: Here the CDR3 omits its conserved ending phenylalanine or tryptophan, so a read error is the likely source. CDR3 DNA: TGCGCCAGCAGCGCGCAGGGACCGGGCGAGACCCAGTACGTC. Its protein product is CASSAQGPGETQYV. This chain uses TRBV4-1 with TRBJ2-5; D is possibly TRBD1 or TRBD2 (5 bases each). This CDR3 has 14 residues. Germline V gives CDR1 MGHRA, CDR2 YSYEKL. Trimming left V 5 bases short and J 5 bases short, with 15 bases between.

DNA for the CDR3: TGTGCCAGTAGTCTCCAGGGCGGGAGCTCCTACGAGCAGTACTTC. Translation gives CASSLQGGSSYEQYF. The V gene is TRBV19, the J gene TRBJ2-7; 7 nucleotides line up with TRBD2. With V trimmed by 5 bases and J by 0 bases, 7 bases remained unmatched. Germline assignment: CDR1 LNHDA and CDR2 SQIVND (reference sequence). CDR3 size: 15 residues.

A few counts support this clonotype. An end of the junction does not agree with germline; a read error may underlie this. This rearrangement joins TRBV20-1 to TRBJ2-5; possibly TRBD2 for D (6 bases). Germline CDR1 DFQATT, CDR2 SNEGSKA (reference sequence). This CDR3 comprises 15 residues. CDR3 in DNA: TGCAGAGCCCGTCGCGGGGCAAGCCGCCAAGGGACCCAGTACTTC. Translating it yields CRARRGASRQGTQYF.

The chain couples TRBV11-1 to TRBJ2-7, with D perhaps matching TRBD1 or TRBD2 (5 bases each). The V end was cut by 2 bases, the J end by 1 base, with 18 bases between. This CDR3 is built from 17 residues. CDR1 and CDR2 (germline): SGHAT, FQDESV (reference sequence). CDR3 in DNA: TGTGCCAGCAGCTTACCCCGCTCTAGGGACGGATCCTACGAGCAGTACTTC. Translating it yields CASSLPRSRDGSYEQYF.

A note on this clonotype: Mismatch with germline at one junction end may stem from a read error. J is TRBJ1-2 and V is TRBV20-1; D might be TRBD1 (5 bases). This CDR3 comprises 14 residues. The germline gives CDR1 DFQATT, CDR2 SNEGSKA (reference sequence). CDR3 protein: CSARDPDGGYGYTF. CDR3 nucleotide sequence: TGCAGTGCCAGAGATCCCGACGGGGGCTATGGCTACACCTTC.

This clonotype came up many times. CDR3: CASSQDSAGQETQYF. The CDR3 DNA sequence: TGCGCCAGCAGCCAAGATAGCGCGGGGCAAGAGACCCAGTACTTC. The chain employs TRBV4-1 and TRBJ2-5; a weak D match, TRBD2 (6 bases). CDR1 and CDR2 (germline): MGHRA, YSYEKL. Trimming stripped 0 bases from V and 2 bases from J, with 10 bases between. This CDR3 has 15 amino acids.

The V gene is TRBV5-6, the J gene TRBJ2-3, with D unresolved. CDR3 length: 16 amino acids. Germline values: CDR1 SGHDT, CDR2 YYEEEE. V was clipped by 3 bases and J by 2 bases, with 16 bases between them. The CDR3, as DNA: TGTGCCAGCAGCTCCAGGAATTGGGATATCACAGATACGCAGTATTTT. Residues: CASSSRNWDITDTQYF.